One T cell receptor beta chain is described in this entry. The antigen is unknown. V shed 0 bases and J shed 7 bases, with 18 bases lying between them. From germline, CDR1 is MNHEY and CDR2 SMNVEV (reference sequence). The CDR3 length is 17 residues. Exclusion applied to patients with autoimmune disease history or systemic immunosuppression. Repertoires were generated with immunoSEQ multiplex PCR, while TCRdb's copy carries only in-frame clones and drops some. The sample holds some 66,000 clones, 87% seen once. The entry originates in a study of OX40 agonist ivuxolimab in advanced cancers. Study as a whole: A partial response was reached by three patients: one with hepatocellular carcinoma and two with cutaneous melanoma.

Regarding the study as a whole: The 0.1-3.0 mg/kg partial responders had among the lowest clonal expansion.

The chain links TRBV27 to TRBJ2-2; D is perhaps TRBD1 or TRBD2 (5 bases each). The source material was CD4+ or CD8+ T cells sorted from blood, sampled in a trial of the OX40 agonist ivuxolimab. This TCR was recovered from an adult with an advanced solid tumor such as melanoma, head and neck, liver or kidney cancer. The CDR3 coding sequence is TGTGCCAGCAGTTTATCCCCAGGGCGGGTTATGTTCGGGGAGCTGTTTTTT. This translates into CASSLSPGRVMFGELFF.